The entry below describes one TCR beta chain. The data derive from a study of blood T cell repertoires in COVID-19. For the study at large: From the United States, Italy and Spain came samples of acute and convalescent COVID-19. Sample material is recorded as cDNA or gDNA derived from T cells, B-cell-depleted T cells, or PBMCs.

Per the study methods: Reference gene primers were amplified, and this amplification served to estimate nucleated cell counts. Libraries were prepared by immunoSEQ multiplex PCR; TCRdb keeps only in-frame clonotypes and omits some of them. The V and J calls and clone size are taken from that table; D and trimming were inferred from the DNA. The sample includes some 150,000 clones, about 86% seen only once; the top ten take 8% to 9%. Germline V lookup: CDR1 GTSNPN, CDR2 SVGIG (reference sequence). V shed 3 bases and J 15 bases; nucleotides not matched to a gene: 9. There are 12 residues in the CDR3. Sequencing was performed on peripheral blood. This sequence joins TRBV30 and TRBJ2-1; 9 nucleotides agree with TRBD1. This clonotype originated in a woman between 45 and 60 years old with active or convalescent COVID-19. The CDR3 sequence: CAWRGWTGEAFF. The DNA for the CDR3 is TGTGCCTGGAGGGGATGGACAGGGGAGGCGTTCTTC.